This TCR beta chain was identified in a study of PD-1 and CTLA-4 blockade in melanoma (dated by TCRdb to about 2021). About the study as a whole: In patients with melanoma, the study measured the effects of PD-1 blockade versus CTLA-4 blockade on the melanoma-reactive CD8 T cell response.

The germline V gene encodes CDR1 SGDLS and CDR2 YYNGEE. The V end gives up 4 bases and the J end 7 bases, leaving 7 bases in the junction not matched to a gene. The CDR3 sequence holds 15 residues, the cysteine and phenylalanine included. This entry keeps only the CDR3 DNA: 45 bases, framed from base 1. Library prep was done by the immunoSEQ multiplex PCR assay. Drawn from immuneACCESS, this table holds only the in-frame rearrangements with V and J called that TCRdb kept. Clones are partly lost; checked studies trace under half to an unresolved V gene and leave the rest unexplained. The sample has around 20,000 clones on record, about 91% of them singletons. The ten largest clones represent 7.8% of the sample. To note about this clone: This clone's antigen is unknown. No quality values exist for individual bases; no much larger clone is one base distant.

The chain is made from TRBV9 and TRBJ2-4, with 11 bases matching TRBD1. The sequence was collected from a human donor with melanoma. The sample in question was CD8+ T cells from peripheral blood, obtained before anti-PD-1 treatment. In nucleotides, the sequence is TGTGCCAGCAGCCCTCGGGACAGGGGGTGGAACATTCAGTACTTC. This translates into CASSPRDRGWNIQYF.